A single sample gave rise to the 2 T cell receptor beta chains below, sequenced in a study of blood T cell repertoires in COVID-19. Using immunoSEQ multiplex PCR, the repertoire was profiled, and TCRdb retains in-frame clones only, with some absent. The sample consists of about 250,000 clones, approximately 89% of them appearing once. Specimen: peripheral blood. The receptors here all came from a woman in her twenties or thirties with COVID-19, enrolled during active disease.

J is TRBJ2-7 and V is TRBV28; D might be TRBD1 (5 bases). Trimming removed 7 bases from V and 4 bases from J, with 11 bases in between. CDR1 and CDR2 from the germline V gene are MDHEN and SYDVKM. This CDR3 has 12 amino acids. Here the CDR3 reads CASNPRGYEQYF. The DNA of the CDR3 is TGTGCCAGCAACCCTAGGGGATACGAGCAGTACTTC.

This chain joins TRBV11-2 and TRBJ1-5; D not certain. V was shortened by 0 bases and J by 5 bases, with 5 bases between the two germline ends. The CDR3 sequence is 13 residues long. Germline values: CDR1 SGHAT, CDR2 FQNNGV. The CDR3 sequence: CASSLDTDQPQHF. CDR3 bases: TGTGCCAGCAGCTTAGATACAGATCAGCCCCAGCATTTT.